A selection of T cell receptor beta chains follows, all from one sample in a study of T cells in Graves' hyperthyroidism and ophthalmopathy. MiXCR, applied by TCRdb to the multiplex PCR reads, yields one record per CDR3 protein. The profile covers fewer than 400,000 distinct CDR3 sequences, with roughly 25% appearing a single time and around 79% taken by the ten largest. Sequencing was performed on blood. The receptors stem from a man in his forties or fifties with Graves' hyperthyroidism. The CDR3 runs from the conserved cysteine through the conserved F or W. The order of the fields is V gene, CDR3 length, D gene, clone size, J gene, CDR3 DNA, CDR3 protein. D genes are given only for firm matches. Clone size is shown for a subset of rows, as once, few, many or a class of expanded clone.

>TRBV6-1|15|-|-|TRBJ2-6
TGTGCCAGCAGGCAAGCGGTCTCTGGGGCCAACGTCCTGACTTTC
CASRQAVSGANVLTF
>TRBV11-3|16|-|few|TRBJ2-1
TGTGCCAGCAGCTTAGATGGTAGGGAGCCCTACAATGAGCAGTTCTTC
CASSLDGREPYNEQFF
>TRBV20-1|12|-|-|TRBJ1-2
TGCAGTGCTAGGAGCCCTAACTATGGCTACACCTTC
CSARSPNYGYTF
>TRBV5-4|15|TRBD1|once|TRBJ2-5
TGTGCCAGCAGCTCGACCGGACAGGGGGCTGAGACCCAGTACTTC
CASSSTGQGAETQYF
>TRBV5-1|13|-|once|TRBJ2-7
TGCGCCAGCAGCTCAAACCCGTCCTACGAGCAGTACTTC
CASSSNPSYEQYF
>TRBV11-3|14|TRBD1|few|TRBJ1-5
TGTGCCAGCATCAGGACAGGGAGACATCAGCCCCAGCATTTT
CASIRTGRHQPQHF
>TRBV9|15|TRBD2|-|TRBJ2-1
TGTGCCAGCAGCGTAGGGCTAGCGGGAGATTATGAGCAGTTCTTC
CASSVGLAGDYEQFF
>TRBV5-1|15|-|few|TRBJ2-5
TGCGCCAGCAGCTTGGAAGGGTTGGGTGGAGAGACCCAGTACTTC
CASSLEGLGGETQYF
>TRBV5-1|14|-|-|TRBJ2-1
TGCGCCAGCAGCTTGGGCCTCCAGGGCAATGAGCAGTTCTTC
CASSLGLQGNEQFF
>TRBV15|13|-|few|TRBJ2-5
TGTGCCACCAGCAGAGCCCCTAGTGAGACCCAGTACTTC
CATSRAPSETQYF
>TRBV28|17|TRBD2|many|TRBJ2-4
TGTGCCAGCAGTAACCTAGCGGGAGCGCTAGCCAAAAACATTCAGTACTTC
CASSNLAGALAKNIQYF
>TRBV12-3/TRBV12-4|14|TRBD1|-|TRBJ1-1
TGTGCCAGCAGGGGGGGACAGGGGAACACTGAAGCTTTCTTT
CASRGGQGNTEAFF
>TRBV28|13|-|few|TRBJ2-1
TGTGCCAACAGGGAAGGGTCCTACAATGAGCAGTTCTTC
CANREGSYNEQFF
>TRBV11-2|14|TRBD1|many|TRBJ2-7
TGTGCCAGCAGCTTGGGGACAGGGCTTTACGAGCAGTACTTC
CASSLGTGLYEQYF
>TRBV12-3/TRBV12-4|12|TRBD1|-|TRBJ2-3
TGTGCCAGCAAGGGGGCGTCAGATACGCAGTATTTT
CASKGASDTQYF
>TRBV20-1|13|-|-|TRBJ2-3
TGCAGTCCTAGTCTCGGGACTGGCCGTACGCAGTATTTT
CSPSLGTGRTQYF
>TRBV6-2/TRBV6-3|12|-|many|TRBJ1-5
TGTGCCAGCAGTTACCGTTATCAGCCCCAGCATTTT
CASSYRYQPQHF
>TRBV27|16|TRBD1|-|TRBJ2-7
TGTGCCAGCAGTCCAACCCCGGGACAGACCCTCCGGGAGCAGTACTTC
CASSPTPGQTLREQYF
>TRBV7-9|14|-|few|TRBJ2-3
TGTGCCGGCAGCACAGGCCAGGGTACAGATACGCAGTATTTT
CAGSTGQGTDTQYF
>TRBV19|16|-|few|TRBJ2-1
TGTGCCAGTAGTGCTGTATGGCGGGATCATTACAATGAGCAGTTCTTC
CASSAVWRDHYNEQFF
>TRBV11-3|17|-|-|TRBJ2-1
TGTGCCAGCAGCTTAAGGTGGGGGAGAAAAGGGGACAATGAGCAGTTCTTC
CASSLRWGRKGDNEQFF
>TRBV6-2/TRBV6-3|17|-|many|TRBJ2-1
TGTGCCAGCAGTTGGCCGGGAATCAGGTCCTTATACAATGAGCAGTTCTTC
CASSWPGIRSLYNEQFF
>TRBV29-1|14|TRBD2|-|TRBJ2-1
TGCAGCGTTGACGGGGGGGAGAGTTACAATGAGCAGTTCTTC
CSVDGGESYNEQFF
>TRBV2|12|-|few|TRBJ1-4
TGTGCCAGCAGCCGGAACCAGGGGCAACTGTTTTTT
CASSRNQGQLFF
>TRBV19|12|-|once|TRBJ1-5
TGTGCCAGTAGTATCAAAGGAGGGCCCCAGCATTTT
CASSIKGGPQHF